This record looks at one T cell receptor (beta chain) sequence and its context. Its antigen remains unidentified. The 5'RACE template-switching step produced TCR cDNA and added a universal primer site and UMIs. From the 5' RACE reads, TCRdb called clonotypes with MiXCR, one entry per CDR3 protein. The table lists 150,000 or so distinct CDR3 sequences, about 7% of them singletons. The data were obtained in a study of T cells after yellow fever vaccination. Study-level findings and limits: Re-detected after boosting: most primary clones, 96% of CD4 and about 85% of CD8. Abundant clonotypes from the bulk population could contaminate FACS-sorted repertoires.

This CDR3 is 16 amino acids long. CDR1 and CDR2 from the germline V gene are LGHNT and FRNRAP. V was clipped by 9 bases and J by 3 bases; unmatched bases: 13. Sequenced here: CD4+ T cells sorted from PBMCs, sampled 5 days after the first yellow fever vaccination. The rearrangement uses TRBV12-5 and TRBJ2-2; 7 bases line up with TRBD2. This clonotype was sampled from a young man who received the YFV17D yellow fever vaccine. The chain's CDR3 is CASCRLAGVYTGELFF. In nucleotides, the CDR3 is TGTGCTAGCTGTCGGTTGGCGGGGGTCTACACCGGGGAGCTGTTTTTT.